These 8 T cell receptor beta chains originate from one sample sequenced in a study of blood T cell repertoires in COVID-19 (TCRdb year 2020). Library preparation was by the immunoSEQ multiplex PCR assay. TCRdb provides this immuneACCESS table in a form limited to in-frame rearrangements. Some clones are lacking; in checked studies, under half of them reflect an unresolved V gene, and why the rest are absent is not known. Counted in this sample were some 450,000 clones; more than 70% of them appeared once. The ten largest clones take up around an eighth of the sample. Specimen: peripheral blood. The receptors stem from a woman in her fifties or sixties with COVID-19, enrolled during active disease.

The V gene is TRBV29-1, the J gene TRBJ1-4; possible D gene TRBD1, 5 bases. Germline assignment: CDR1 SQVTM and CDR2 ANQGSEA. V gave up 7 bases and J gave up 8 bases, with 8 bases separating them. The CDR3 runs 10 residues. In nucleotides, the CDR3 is TGCAGCGCCTACAGGGAAAAACTGTTTTTT. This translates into CSAYREKLFF.

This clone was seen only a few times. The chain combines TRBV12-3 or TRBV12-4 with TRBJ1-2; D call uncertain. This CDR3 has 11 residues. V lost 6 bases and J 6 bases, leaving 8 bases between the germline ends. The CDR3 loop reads CASSNRDGYTF. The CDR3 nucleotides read TGTGCCAGCAGCAACAGAGATGGCTACACCTTC.

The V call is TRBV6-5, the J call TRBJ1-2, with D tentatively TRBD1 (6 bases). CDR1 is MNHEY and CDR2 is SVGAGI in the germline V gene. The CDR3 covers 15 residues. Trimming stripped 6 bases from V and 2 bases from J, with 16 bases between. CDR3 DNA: TGTGCCAGCAGACCCTGGACAGAGACCAACTATGGCTACACCTTC. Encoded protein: CASRPWTETNYGYTF.

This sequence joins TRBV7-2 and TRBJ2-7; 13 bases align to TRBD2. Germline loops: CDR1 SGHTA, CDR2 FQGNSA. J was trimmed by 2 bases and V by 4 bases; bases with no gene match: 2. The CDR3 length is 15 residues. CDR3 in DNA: TGTGCCAGCAGCTCGGGACTAGCGGGGACCTACGAGCAGTACTTC. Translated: CASSSGLAGTYEQYF.

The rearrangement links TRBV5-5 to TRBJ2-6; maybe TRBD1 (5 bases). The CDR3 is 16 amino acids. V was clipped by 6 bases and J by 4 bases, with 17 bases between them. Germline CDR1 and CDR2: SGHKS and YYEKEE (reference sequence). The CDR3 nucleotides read TGTGCCAGCACCCGACAGACGGGCGGCGGGGCCAACGTCCTGACTTTC. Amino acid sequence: CASTRQTGGGANVLTF.

This CDR3 reads CASSLQRTFLFGDTQYF. CDR3 nucleotides: TGTGCCAGCAGCCTCCAAAGGACTTTTCTCTTTGGAGATACGCAGTATTTT. The rearrangement joins TRBV3-1 (or the pseudogene TRBV3-2) to TRBJ2-3, with D tentatively TRBD2 (5 bases). Per the germline V gene, CDR1 is LGHDT and CDR2 is YNNKEL (reference sequence). The CDR3 runs to 17 residues. V dropped 4 bases and J dropped 5 bases, with 22 bases sitting between them.

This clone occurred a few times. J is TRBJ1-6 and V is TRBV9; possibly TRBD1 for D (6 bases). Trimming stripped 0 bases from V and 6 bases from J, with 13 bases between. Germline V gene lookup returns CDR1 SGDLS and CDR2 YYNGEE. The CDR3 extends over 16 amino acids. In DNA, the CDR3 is TGTGCCAGCAGCGTAGGATTGTCAGGGGCTAATTCACCCCTCCACTTT. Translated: CASSVGLSGANSPLHF. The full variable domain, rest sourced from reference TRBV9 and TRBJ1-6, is DSGVTQTPKHLITATGQRVTLRCSPRSGDLSVYWYQQSLDQGLQFLIQYYNGEERAKGNILERFSAQQFPDLHSELNLSSLELGDSALYFCASSVGLSGANSPLHFGNGTRLTVT.

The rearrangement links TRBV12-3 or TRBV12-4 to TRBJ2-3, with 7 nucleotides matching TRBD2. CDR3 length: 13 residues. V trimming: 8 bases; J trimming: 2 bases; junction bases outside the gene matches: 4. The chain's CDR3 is CASGGGYTDTQYF. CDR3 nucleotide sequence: TGTGCCAGCGGCGGGGGTTACACAGATACGCAGTATTTT.